A selection of T cell receptor beta chains follows, all from one sample in a study of neoadjuvant nivolumab and ipilimumab in lung cancer. The assay was immunoSEQ multiplex PCR, and TCRdb's table has in-frame clones only and misses some. Found here are around 30,000 clones, more than 80% of them singletons; the top ten hold 5% to 6.5%. The starting material was tumor tissue, obtained after neoadjuvant nivolumab, alone or with ipilimumab, at or shortly before surgery. These receptors all come from an adult with non-small cell lung cancer. Both conserved end residues are part of each CDR3. A D gene is named only where the DNA matches it firmly. Clone size is not always given. Where it is, it says once, few, many or a class for expanded clones.

j_call clone_size v_call d_call cdr3_aa cdr3_nt
TRBJ1-1 - TRBV4-3 - CASSQQTNTEAFF TGCGCCAGCAGCCAACAAACGAACACTGAAGCTTTCTTT
TRBJ1-1 - TRBV7-6 - CASSLGWVTEAFF TGTGCCAGCAGCTTAGGGTGGGTCACTGAAGCTTTCTTT
TRBJ2-1 - TRBV6-5 - CASSLGLANNEQFF TGTGCCAGCAGTTTAGGGCTAGCGAACAATGAGCAGTTCTTC
TRBJ1-3 - TRBV5-1 - CASRKRWGGSGNTIYF TGCGCCAGCAGGAAGAGATGGGGGGGCTCTGGAAACACCATATATTTT
TRBJ2-5 - TRBV7-2 - CASSSNMGQETQYF TGTGCCAGCAGCTCGAACATGGGGCAAGAGACCCAGTACTTC
TRBJ2-7 once TRBV2 - CASNPLRNEQYF TGTGCCAGCAACCCTCTGAGGAACGAGCAGTACTTC
TRBJ1-1 - TRBV29-1 - CSVQGSSTEAFF TGCAGCGTTCAGGGTTCCTCCACTGAAGCTTTCTTT
TRBJ2-6 - TRBV19 - CASNYDSGANVLTF TGTGCCAGTAACTACGACTCTGGGGCCAACGTCCTGACTTTC
TRBJ2-1 - TRBV19 - CASSIPRVSYNEQFF TGTGCCAGTAGTATTCCCAGGGTATCCTACAATGAGCAGTTCTTC
TRBJ1-2 - TRBV5-1 - CASSLEWGGLYYGYTF TGCGCCAGCAGCTTGGAATGGGGGGGGTTATACTATGGCTACACCTTC
TRBJ1-2 few TRBV29-1 - CSESRGFTNYGYTF TGCAGCGAGAGCCGTGGATTTACTAACTATGGCTACACCTTC
TRBJ1-2 - TRBV18 - CASSPGADNQGYTF TGTGCCAGCTCACCGGGTGCGGATAACCAAGGCTACACCTTC
TRBJ2-3 - TRBV5-1 TRBD2 CASSSRTSGGWTDTQYF TGCGCCAGCAGCTCTAGGACTAGCGGGGGGTGGACAGATACGCAGTATTTT
TRBJ2-1 - TRBV7-8 TRBD1 CASSLAGGTGGFNEQFF TGTGCCAGCAGCTTAGCGGGCGGGACAGGGGGGTTCAATGAGCAGTTCTTC
TRBJ1-2 - TRBV6-5 TRBD1 CASSYRTGASYGYTF TGTGCCAGCAGTTACAGGACAGGGGCCTCCTATGGCTACACCTTC
TRBJ1-1 - TRBV5-1 - CASRDTNTEAFF TGCGCCAGCAGGGACACGAACACTGAAGCTTTCTTT
TRBJ2-7 - TRBV11-2 TRBD1 CASRPDRDEQYF TGTGCCAGCAGACCAGACAGGGACGAGCAGTACTTC
TRBJ1-5 few TRBV28 - CASSLAGNNQPQHF TGTGCCAGCAGTTTAGCGGGAAACAATCAGCCCCAGCATTTT
TRBJ2-2 - TRBV18 - CASSQTENTGELFF TGTGCCAGCTCACAGACAGAGAACACCGGGGAGCTGTTTTTT
TRBJ2-7 - TRBV18 TRBD1 CASSPSSTGGYYEQYF TGTGCCAGCTCACCTAGTTCGACAGGGGGCTACTACGAGCAGTACTTC
TRBJ2-5 - TRBV11-2 - CASSLLGSYQETQYF TGTGCCAGCAGCTTATTGGGCTCATACCAAGAGACCCAGTACTTC
TRBJ2-1 - TRBV5-5 - CASSRDEKSFF TGTGCCAGCAGCCGGGACGAAAAGTCGTTCTTC
TRBJ1-6 once TRBV6-1 - CASIVTGMSSPLHF TGTGCCAGCATCGTTACAGGGATGAGTTCGCCCCTCCACTTT
TRBJ2-1 once TRBV4-3 - CASSQATTSPDEQFF TGCGCCAGCAGCCAAGCCACGACTAGTCCCGATGAGCAGTTCTTC
TRBJ1-1 - TRBV6-6 TRBD1 CASSLTGGAEAFF TGTGCCAGCAGCCTGACAGGGGGTGCTGAAGCTTTCTTT
TRBJ2-7 - TRBV5-1 - CASSSITGLTYEQYF TGCGCCAGCAGCTCAATTACAGGGTTGACCTACGAGCAGTACTTC